A single sample is the source of the 24 T cell receptor beta chains below, sequenced in a study of OX40 agonist ivuxolimab in advanced cancers. The data were produced by immunoSEQ multiplex PCR, yet TCRdb's version contains in-frame clones alone and is incomplete. Counted here are 25,000 to 30,000 clones, approximately 85% occurring once; the ten biggest clones make up under 25%. The material sequenced was CD4+ or CD8+ T cells sorted from blood, taken in a trial of the OX40 agonist ivuxolimab. These TCRs come from an adult with an advanced solid tumor such as melanoma, head and neck, liver or kidney cancer.

This sequence joins TRBV5-4 and TRBJ2-3; 9 bases agree with TRBD2. After removal of 0 bases from V and 5 bases from J, the junction contained 10 bases not matched to a gene. The length of the CDR3 is 17 residues. Germline V gives CDR1 SGHNT, CDR2 YYREEE (reference sequence). CDR3 amino acids: CASSLAGAGGPIDTQYF. CDR3 coding DNA: TGTGCCAGCAGCTTGGCCGGGGCGGGGGGGCCGATAGATACGCAGTATTTT.

The chain links TRBV6-5 to TRBJ2-2; tentatively, D is TRBD1 or TRBD2 (5 bases each). The V end was cut by 8 bases, the J end by 3 bases, with 13 bases between. Germline lookup yields CDR1 MNHEY and CDR2 SVGAGI. CDR3 length equals 14 residues. CDR3 nucleotides: TGTGCCAGCCACCTCGGGGACGACACCGGGGAGCTGTTTTTT. The encoded protein is CASHLGDDTGELFF.

V gene TRBV10-3 combines with J gene TRBJ2-7, with D possibly TRBD2 on 5 matching bases. Germline V gives CDR1 ENHRY, CDR2 SYGVKD. The germline V and J ends were trimmed by 8 bases and 0 bases, with 11 bases remaining between them. The CDR3 length is 13 residues. CDR3 sequence: CAIGSASSYEQYF. DNA for the CDR3: TGTGCCATCGGGAGCGCGAGCTCCTACGAGCAGTACTTC.

This chain connects TRBV28 to TRBJ1-5; 9 nucleotides line up with TRBD1. The CDR3 runs 14 residues. The ends lost 5 bases at V and 4 bases at J; junction bases unmatched: 3. Germline V gene data show CDR1 as MDHEN and CDR2 as SYDVKM. CDR3 nucleotides: TGTGCCAGCAGTCGACAGGGGGGGAATCAGCCCCAGCATTTT. This sequence encodes CASSRQGGNQPQHF.

The chain couples TRBV14 to TRBJ2-5; D unclear. Germline CDR1 SGHDN, CDR2 FVKESK. CDR3 length equals 13 residues. Trimming took 8 bases from V and 5 from J, leaving 15 bases between them. The DNA for the CDR3 is TGTGCCAGCGCCGCGGCGGCGGCGGAGACCCAGTACTTC. Translated, it gives CASAAAAAETQYF.

The V call is TRBV9, the J call TRBJ2-3; 15 bases line up with TRBD2. Trimming at V came to 4 bases and at J to 3 bases, leaving 3 bases not matched to a gene. Germline CDR1 SGDLS, CDR2 YYNGEE. The CDR3 is made up of 16 amino acids. The CDR3 spells CASSTGTSGGTDTQYF. The CDR3 nucleotides are TGTGCCAGCAGCACCGGGACTAGCGGGGGGACAGATACGCAGTATTTT. Together with reference TRBV9 and TRBJ2-3, the CDR3 gives the full variable domain: DSGVTQTPKHLITATGQRVTLRCSPRSGDLSVYWYQQSLDQGLQFLIQYYNGEERAKGNILERFSAQQFPDLHSELNLSSLELGDSALYFCASSTGTSGGTDTQYFGPGTRLTVL.

The chain is built from TRBV27 and TRBJ2-1, with TRBD2 matching over 8 bases. The trim removed 6 bases at V and 9 bases at J, leaving 13 bases unmatched. CDR3 size: 15 residues. Germline lookup yields CDR1 MNHEY and CDR2 SMNVEV (reference sequence). CDR3 DNA: TGTGCCAGCAGGGGAGGTGGACTAGCTACCCGTGAGCAGTTCTTC. Its protein product is CASRGGGLATREQFF.

This clone has just a few counts. V usage is TRBV7-9 and J usage is TRBJ1-2, with D possibly matching TRBD1 (6 bases). The CDR3 totals 15 residues. Between the trimmed V and J ends, which lost 2 bases and 6 bases, there was a span of 16 bases. The germline V gene has CDR1 SEHNR and CDR2 FQNEAQ (reference sequence). The CDR3 nucleotides are TGTGCCAGCAGCTTAATCCAGGGGCGGAATGATGGCTACACCTTC. It is translated as CASSLIQGRNDGYTF.

This rearrangement joins TRBV4-3 to TRBJ2-1; 9 positions agree with TRBD2. The CDR3 is 17 residues long. Germline V lookup: CDR1 LGHNA, CDR2 YSLEER. Unmatched junction bases numbered 10, after V lost 0 bases and J lost 7 bases. CDR3 in amino acids: CASSQDPGTSLGNEQFF. CDR3 DNA sequence: TGCGCCAGCAGCCAAGATCCTGGGACTAGCCTGGGGAATGAGCAGTTCTTC.

The chain links TRBV6-5 to TRBJ2-1, with 10 bases lining up with TRBD2. Germline V gives CDR1 MNHEY, CDR2 SVGAGI. Trimming removed 2 bases from V and 0 bases from J; junction bases left unmatched: 1. The CDR3 extends over 16 amino acids. As DNA, the CDR3 is TGTGCCAGCAGTTACACTAGCGGGATCTCCTACAATGAGCAGTTCTTC. This encodes CASSYTSGISYNEQFF.

The chain recombines TRBV6-5 with TRBJ2-1, with D unresolved. This CDR3 contains 14 residues. Germline CDR1 reads MNHEY; CDR2 reads SVGAGI. V dropped 2 bases and J dropped 8 bases, with 13 bases sitting between them. In DNA form, the CDR3 reads TGTGCCAGCAGTTACACGGCTCCCCAAGATGAGCAGTTCTTC. Translated, it gives CASSYTAPQDEQFF.

The chain combines TRBV5-1 with TRBJ2-3; D is tentatively TRBD1 or TRBD2 (6 bases each). Per germline, CDR1 SGHRS and CDR2 YFSETQ. The V end lost 3 bases, the J end lost 4 bases, and 18 bases lay between the germline ends. This CDR3 has 16 amino acids. CDR3 nucleotide sequence: TGCGCCAGCAGCTCCGGAGGGGGAGGAGGCGCAGATACGCAGTATTTT. Its protein product is CASSSGGGGGADTQYF. The full variable domain, rest sourced from reference TRBV5-1 and TRBJ2-3, is KAGVTQTPRYLIKTRGQQVTLSCSPISGHRSVSWYQQTPGQGLQFLFEYFSETQRNKGNFPGRFSGRQFSNSRSEMNVSTLELGDSALYLCASSSGGGGGADTQYFGPGTRLTVL.

V is TRBV28 and J is TRBJ1-2; 7 bases match TRBD1. The V gene's germline CDR1 is MDHEN and CDR2 SYDVKM. V dropped 1 base and J dropped 11; count of bases not matched to a gene: 16. The CDR3 is 16 residues long. The CDR3, as DNA: TGTGCCAGCAGTTTATTTGGGGTCGGGACAGCCTACTTGTACACCTTC. Its protein is CASSLFGVGTAYLYTF.

This clone was picked up one time. The chain links TRBV11-2 to TRBJ2-1, with D possibly being TRBD2 (6 bases). The CDR3 length is 18 residues. The germline V gene has CDR1 SGHAT and CDR2 FQNNGV. V lost 3 bases and J lost 10, with 28 bases in between. The DNA of the CDR3 is TGTGCCAGCAGCTTCACTACTATAGCCCGGGAGCTCGCGTCGGAGCAGTTCTTC. Its protein is CASSFTTIARELASEQFF.

The chain joins TRBV15 to TRBJ2-5, with TRBD1 as a possible D gene (6 bases). The tail of the sequence fits TRBJ2-7 better, so the J call may be wrong. The CDR3 length is 13 residues. Per germline, CDR1 LNHNV and CDR2 YYDKDF (reference sequence). This CDR3 reads CATSMDSPYEQYF. The DNA for the CDR3 is TGTGCCACCAGCATGGACAGTCCCTACGAGCAGTACTTC.

J is TRBJ2-7 and V is TRBV28; D is unclear. V shed 4 bases and J shed 2 bases, with 6 bases lying between them. CDR1 is MDHEN and CDR2 is SYDVKM in the germline V gene. This CDR3 is built from 12 residues. The CDR3 sequence is CASSSVAYEQYF. In DNA form, the CDR3 reads TGTGCCAGCAGTTCCGTGGCCTACGAGCAGTACTTC.

V gene TRBV5-6 combines with J gene TRBJ2-2; TRBD2 agrees at 12 bases. The ends lost 3 bases at V and 10 bases at J; junction bases unmatched: 7. Germline V gene sequence: CDR1 SGHDT, CDR2 YYEEEE. There are 15 residues in the CDR3. The DNA for the CDR3 is TGTGCCAGCAGCTCCTGGACTAGCGGGGACGAGGAGCTGTTTTTT. Translated, it gives CASSSWTSGDEELFF.

This chain links TRBV7-2 with TRBJ2-5; 10 bases align to TRBD2. The J call may be wrong; the DNA end is better matched by TRBJ2-7. CDR1 and CDR2 (germline): SGHTA, FQGNSA. The CDR3 length is 15 residues. Here the CDR3 reads CASSLAGLATYEQYF. The CDR3, as DNA: TGTGCCAGCAGCTTGGCGGGACTAGCGACCTACGAGCAGTACTTC.

This clone was observed a few times. The CDR3 region has the DNA TGCGCCAGCAGCCACGACAGGGGGCAGAACACTGAAGCTTTCTTT. Encoded protein: CASSHDRGQNTEAFF. The chain uses TRBV4-1 and TRBJ1-1, with 10 bases matching TRBD1. Germline V CDR1 and CDR2: MGHRA, YSYEKL. The junction had 2 bases not matched to a gene; V was cut back by 3 bases and J by 1 base. The CDR3 length is 15 residues.

This clone occurred once. The rearrangement links TRBV4-1 to TRBJ2-5; D is ambiguous. V dropped 6 bases and J dropped 5 bases, with 7 bases sitting between them. The germline gives CDR1 MGHRA, CDR2 YSYEKL. The CDR3 runs to 11 residues. CDR3 region: CASSPGETQYF. The CDR3 bases are TGCGCCAGCAGTCCCGGGGAGACCCAGTACTTC.

This clone rates as large. The chain is built from TRBV6-4 and TRBJ2-6; D remains ambiguous. The CDR3 is 15 amino acids. Per the germline V gene, CDR1 is MRHNA and CDR2 is SNTAGT. Trimming pared 2 bases from V and 0 bases from J, leaving 5 bases between. The CDR3 DNA is TGTGCCAGCAGTGACAGGTCCTCTGGGGCCAACGTCCTGACTTTC. Its protein product is CASSDRSSGANVLTF.

V usage is TRBV27 and J usage is TRBJ2-2; 7 nucleotides align to TRBD1. The germline V gene encodes CDR1 MNHEY and CDR2 SMNVEV (reference sequence). J was trimmed by 2 bases and V by 3 bases; bases with no gene match: 6. This CDR3 spans 16 amino acids. CDR3 amino acids: CASSFGTAPNTGELFF. DNA of the CDR3: TGTGCCAGCAGTTTCGGGACAGCTCCCAACACCGGGGAGCTGTTTTTT.

The V call is TRBV11-2, the J call TRBJ2-7; TRBD1 matches 9 bases. The CDR3 length is 14 residues. After removal of 5 bases from V and 5 bases from J, the junction contained 7 bases not matched to a gene. Germline V gene lookup returns CDR1 SGHAT and CDR2 FQNNGV. CDR3 in DNA: TGTGCCAGCAGCGCCCGGGACAGGGTCGACGAGCAGTACTTC. This codes for CASSARDRVDEQYF.

The chain is built from TRBV2 and TRBJ2-1, with TRBD2 matching 11 bases. Germline V gene sequence: CDR1 SNHLY, CDR2 FYNNEI. This CDR3 has 17 residues. Trimming at V came to 6 bases and at J to 5 bases, leaving 12 bases not matched to a gene. For the CDR3, the DNA is TGTGCCAGCAGCTCCCGGGGGAAGGGACTAGCGGACAATGAGCAGTTCTTC. This gives the protein CASSSRGKGLADNEQFF.